The 28 T cell receptor beta chains reported below all come from one sample, sequenced in a study of blood T cell repertoires in COVID-19. The protocol was immunoSEQ multiplex PCR, while the TCRdb copy is restricted to in-frame clones and leaves out a portion. This table holds over 200,000 clones, about 85% found once. What was sequenced was peripheral blood. The receptors shown here come from a man in his sixties who had recovered from COVID-19.

This chain joins TRBV18 and TRBJ1-6; D possibly corresponds to TRBD1 (6 bases). The CDR3 is 15 amino acids. V lost 4 bases and J 8 bases, leaving 15 bases between the germline ends. The V gene's germline CDR1 is KGHSH and CDR2 LQKENI. CDR3 sequence: CASSLVRDNDSPLHF. Here the CDR3 DNA reads TGTGCCAGCTCACTTGTCCGGGACAATGATTCACCCCTCCACTTT.

The gene calls are TRBV4-2 and TRBJ1-2; 8 positions agree with TRBD1. This CDR3 is 16 amino acids long. Germline values: CDR1 LGHNA, CDR2 YNFKEQ. V shed 4 bases and J 0 bases; nucleotides not matched to a gene: 7. CDR3 in DNA: TGTGCCAGCAGCCCATTCGGACAGGGAGCTAACTATGGCTACACCTTC. Its translation: CASSPFGQGANYGYTF.

This chain joins TRBV7-9 and TRBJ1-4, with unresolved D. The CDR3 is made up of 14 amino acids. Germline V gene lookup returns CDR1 SEHNR and CDR2 FQNEAQ (reference sequence). V lost 6 bases and J 0 bases, leaving 8 bases between the germline ends. CDR3 sequence: CASRKTATNEKLFF. CDR3 nucleotides: TGTGCCAGCAGGAAGACTGCAACTAATGAAAAACTGTTTTTT.

The chain recombines TRBV23-1 with TRBJ2-1, with TRBD2 as a possible D gene (5 bases). TRBV23-1 has ORF status, its function being uncertain. Deletions cut 6 bases from V and 4 bases from J, with 13 bases between. CDR3 length: 14 residues. Here the CDR3 reads CASSPTRKYNEQFF. The CDR3 DNA sequence: TGCGCCAGCAGCCCAACTAGGAAATACAATGAGCAGTTCTTC.

Only one count was recorded for this clone. The genes are TRBV7-2 and TRBJ2-1; 8 bases agree with TRBD1. The junction had 1 base not matched to a gene; V was cut back by 5 bases and J by 4 bases. Germline V gene data show CDR1 as SGHTA and CDR2 as FQGNSA. The CDR3 covers 13 residues. CDR3 loop: CASSQGAYNEQFF. CDR3 in DNA: TGTGCCAGCAGCCAGGGGGCGTACAATGAGCAGTTCTTC.

The chain joins TRBV10-3 to TRBJ2-3, with 7 bases fitting TRBD2. Germline values: CDR1 ENHRY, CDR2 SYGVKD. V gave up 7 bases and J gave up 1 base; unmatched junction bases: 5. The CDR3 length is 14 residues. CDR3 nucleotides: TGTGCCATCAAGCGGCTAGCGGGCACAGATACGCAGTATTTT. This encodes CAIKRLAGTDTQYF.

The V call is TRBV27, the J call TRBJ1-4, with D possibly matching TRBD1 (5 bases). V was shortened by 5 bases and J by 0 bases, with 13 bases between the two germline ends. The CDR3 has 16 amino acids. Germline V gene lookup returns CDR1 MNHEY and CDR2 SMNVEV (reference sequence). Here the CDR3 reads CASSPLRGATNEKLFF. CDR3 DNA sequence: TGTGCCAGCAGTCCACTTAGGGGCGCAACTAATGAAAAACTGTTTTTT.

On this clone: The same CDR3 is also encoded by other DNA sequences in this sample. The chain employs TRBV10-3 and TRBJ1-1, with D hard to call. Trimming stripped 3 bases from V and 0 bases from J, with 5 bases between. This CDR3 is built from 13 residues. The germline V gene has CDR1 ENHRY and CDR2 SYGVKD. The CDR3 nucleotides are TGTGCCATCAGTGAAGGAGTGAACACTGAAGCTTTCTTT. Residues: CAISEGVNTEAFF.

The V call is TRBV5-5, the J call TRBJ1-1, with 8 bases fitting TRBD1. This CDR3 has 16 residues. Germline V CDR1 and CDR2: SGHKS, YYEKEE (reference sequence). The junction had 9 bases not matched to a gene; V was cut back by 5 bases and J by 0 bases. The CDR3 region is CASSTHSGGLNTEAFF. In DNA form, the CDR3 reads TGTGCCAGCAGTACCCATTCAGGGGGCCTGAACACTGAAGCTTTCTTT.

This chain connects TRBV21-1 to TRBJ1-1; the D call in the table, TRBD1, was not verified against the DNA. TRBV21-1 has pseudogene status. This CDR3 is built from 18 residues. The CDR3 sequence is CASSKRLKRVGADTEAFF. CDR3 DNA sequence: TGTGCCAGCAGCAAACGCTTAAAACGGGTGGGGGCGGACACTGAAGCTTTCTTT.

The rearrangement links TRBV5-5 to TRBJ2-7; 9 bases align to TRBD1. Germline V gene lookup returns CDR1 SGHKS and CDR2 YYEKEE (reference sequence). This CDR3 region has 15 residues. Germline trimming cut 2 bases from V and 6 bases from J; bases unmatched to any gene: 9. CDR3 region: CASSFDGRTGVEQYF. In DNA, the CDR3 is TGTGCCAGCAGCTTCGATGGGAGGACAGGGGTCGAGCAGTACTTC.

This clone came up a few times. The chain employs TRBV29-1 and TRBJ2-2; 7 bases line up with TRBD2. The CDR3 sequence is 15 residues long. J gave up 1 base and V 7 bases, and 9 bases lay outside the gene matches. Germline V gene data show CDR1 as SQVTM and CDR2 as ANQGSEA. CDR3 DNA sequence: TGCAGCGCCCAAAGGGCTAGCGGGAACACCGGGGAGCTGTTTTTT. Protein: CSAQRASGNTGELFF.

This clone appeared a single time. The chain carries TRBV6-1 and TRBJ2-7, with D perhaps matching TRBD1 (6 bases). The germline V and J ends were trimmed by 5 bases and 0 bases, with 14 bases remaining between them. The germline V gene encodes CDR1 MNHNS and CDR2 SASEGT. CDR3 length equals 15 residues. The CDR3 DNA reads as TGTGCCAGCAGTAAACAGGGAGACAGCTCCTACGAGCAGTACTTC. Amino acids: CASSKQGDSSYEQYF.

The CDR3 loop is CASSESRTGGTDTQYF. DNA for the CDR3: TGCGCCAGCAGTGAGTCTAGGACAGGGGGCACAGATACGCAGTATTTT. The chain joins TRBV10-2 to TRBJ2-3; 9 bases line up with TRBD1. CDR3 length: 16 residues. From germline, CDR1 is WSHSY and CDR2 SAAADI. Trimming at V came to 0 bases and at J to 1 base, leaving 2 bases not matched to a gene.

This rearrangement joins TRBV19 to TRBJ2-3; D is perhaps TRBD2 (7 bases). Trimming shortened V by 6 bases and J by 3 bases, and 10 bases separated the two germline ends. Germline V gene lookup returns CDR1 LNHDA and CDR2 SQIVND (reference sequence). This CDR3 comprises 13 residues. The CDR3 coding sequence is TGTGCCAGTAGGCGGGGGCCGACAGATACGCAGTATTTT. Encoded protein: CASRRGPTDTQYF.

V is TRBV5-1 and J is TRBJ2-7; TRBD1 might be the D (5 bases). CDR1 and CDR2 (germline): SGHRS, YFSETQ. Deletions cut 3 bases from V and 2 bases from J, with 6 bases between. The CDR3 is 12 residues long. This CDR3 reads CASSSGTYEQYF. The CDR3 nucleotides are TGCGCCAGCAGCTCAGGGACCTACGAGCAGTACTTC.

As regards this clone: The same CDR3 can be traced to other DNA sequences in this sample. The chain employs TRBV6-2 or TRBV6-3 and TRBJ1-2; D is possibly TRBD1 (5 bases). This CDR3 region has 13 residues. V lost 6 bases to trimming and J lost 3 bases, with 11 bases between them. The germline CDR1 and CDR2 sequences are MNHEY and SVGEGT. CDR3 sequence reads: CASSSTGDYGYTF. The CDR3, as DNA: TGTGCCAGCAGCAGTACAGGTGACTATGGCTACACCTTC.

Regarding this clone: This sample also contains other DNA sequences that code for the same CDR3. V gene TRBV11-2 combines with J gene TRBJ2-3, with 8 bases matching TRBD1. J was trimmed by 0 bases and V by 6 bases; bases with no gene match: 5. Per germline, CDR1 SGHAT and CDR2 FQNNGV. The CDR3 contains 15 residues. For the CDR3, the DNA is TGTGCCAGCAGTCCTGGACAGGGTAGCACAGATACGCAGTATTTT. The encoded protein is CASSPGQGSTDTQYF. Based on the CDR3 plus reference TRBV11-2 and TRBJ2-3, the full variable domain is EAGVAQSPRYKIIEKRQSVAFWCNPISGHATLYWYQQILGQGPKLLIQFQNNGVVDDSQLPKDRFSAERLKGVDSTLKIQPAKLEDSAVYLCASSPGQGSTDTQYFGPGTRLTVL.

The V and J genes are TRBV5-1 and TRBJ1-4, with TRBD1 as a possible D gene (6 bases). CDR3 size: 14 residues. V lost 2 bases to trimming and J lost 5 bases, with 10 bases between them. CDR1 and CDR2 from the germline V gene are SGHRS and YFSETQ. The CDR3 sequence is CASSLRQGNEKLFF. DNA for the CDR3: TGCGCCAGCAGCTTACGGCAGGGGAATGAAAAACTGTTTTTT.

The gene calls are TRBV5-1 and TRBJ1-2; 7 bases align to TRBD1. The germline CDR1 and CDR2 sequences are SGHRS and YFSETQ. J gave up 2 bases and V 0 bases, and 4 bases lay outside the gene matches. The CDR3 covers 15 residues. CDR3 residues: CASSLESGGNYGYTF. The CDR3 DNA sequence: TGCGCCAGCAGCTTGGAATCAGGGGGGAACTATGGCTACACCTTC.

Here the CDR3 reads CASRAGADTQYF. The CDR3 nucleotides read TGTGCCAGCAGGGCAGGGGCAGATACGCAGTATTTT. V is TRBV5-4 and J is TRBJ2-3; D might be TRBD1 (6 bases). Germline CDR1 and CDR2: SGHNT and YYREEE (reference sequence). This CDR3 contains 12 residues. Trimming cost V 5 bases and J 4 bases, with 8 bases left between them.

V gene TRBV6-5 combines with J gene TRBJ1-1; D gene uncertain. Per the germline V gene, CDR1 is MNHEY and CDR2 is SVGAGI. V was cut by 6 bases and J by 11 bases, with 16 bases left in between. The CDR3 length is 12 residues. The CDR3 DNA reads as TGTGCCAGCAGCCCAGAGGGCTCTTTCGCTTTCTTT. Translating gives CASSPEGSFAFF.

This clone has just one count. V gene TRBV7-8 combines with J gene TRBJ2-7; 10 nucleotides match TRBD1. The CDR3 has 15 amino acids. J gave up 4 bases and V 1 base, and 4 bases lay outside the gene matches. The germline CDR1 and CDR2 sequences are SGHVS and FQNEAQ. The CDR3 sequence: CASSLGRQGAYEQYF. The CDR3 DNA sequence: TGTGCCAGCAGCTTAGGTAGACAGGGGGCTTACGAGCAGTACTTC.

The rearrangement joins TRBV2 to TRBJ2-7, with 9 nucleotides matching TRBD2. Germline V gene data show CDR1 as SNHLY and CDR2 as FYNNEI. CDR3 length: 15 amino acids. V lost 6 bases to trimming and J lost 4 bases; unmatched junction nucleotides: 10. CDR3 nucleotide sequence: TGTGCCAGCAGGGAAAATAGCGGGGGCCCTTACGAGCAGTACTTC. Protein sequence: CASRENSGGPYEQYF.

The chain has TRBV14 and TRBJ1-1; 8 nucleotides match TRBD1. Germline CDR1 and CDR2: SGHDN and FVKESK. Trimming cost V 1 base and J 3 bases; bases outside gene matches: 7. This CDR3 is built from 16 residues. The CDR3 is CASSQAPSDRDTEAFF. CDR3 nucleotides: TGTGCCAGCAGCCAAGCCCCCTCGGACAGGGACACTGAAGCTTTCTTT.

This chain links TRBV13 with TRBJ2-7; the D is unclear. Germline assignment: CDR1 PRHDT and CDR2 FYEKMQ (reference sequence). This CDR3 comprises 12 residues. V was shortened by 0 bases and J by 3 bases, with 3 bases between the two germline ends. CDR3 DNA sequence: TGTGCCAGCAGCTTAGGCAGCTACGAGCAGTACTTC. Translating it yields CASSLGSYEQYF. Based on the CDR3 plus reference TRBV13 and TRBJ2-7, the full variable domain is AAGVIQSPRHLIKEKRETATLKCYPIPRHDTVYWYQQGPGQDPQFLISFYEKMQSDKGSIPDRFSAQQFSDYHSELNMSSLELGDSALYFCASSLGSYEQYFGPGTRLTVT.

Of note for this clone: The identical CDR3 is also encoded by other nucleotide sequences in the sample. The chain joins TRBV18 to TRBJ1-1; the D gene is possibly TRBD1 (5 bases). V was trimmed by 4 bases and J by 4 bases, leaving 13 bases between them. Per germline, CDR1 KGHSH and CDR2 LQKENI. There are 14 residues in the CDR3. CDR3 bases: TGTGCCAGCTCACAGGGGACGGGGGGCACTGAAGCTTTCTTT. This sequence encodes CASSQGTGGTEAFF.

This clone appeared a single time. The CDR3 DNA reads as TGTGCCAGCAGCCATTCGAGGGGGTATACCTACAATGAGCAGTTCTTC. Its protein is CASSHSRGYTYNEQFF. This chain connects TRBV3-1 (or the pseudogene TRBV3-2) to TRBJ2-1, with D possibly being TRBD1 (6 bases). The CDR3 is 16 amino acids. Trimming removed 3 bases at V and 2 bases at J, with 14 bases between. Germline CDR1 LGHDT, CDR2 YNNKEL (reference sequence).